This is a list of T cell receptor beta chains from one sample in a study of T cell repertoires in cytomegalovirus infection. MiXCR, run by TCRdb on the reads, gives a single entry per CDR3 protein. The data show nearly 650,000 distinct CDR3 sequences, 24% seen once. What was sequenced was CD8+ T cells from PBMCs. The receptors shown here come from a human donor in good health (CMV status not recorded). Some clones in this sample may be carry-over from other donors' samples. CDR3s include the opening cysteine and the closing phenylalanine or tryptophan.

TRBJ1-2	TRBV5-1	CASSLEGSANYGYTF
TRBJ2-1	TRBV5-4	CASSFSSSGRQFF
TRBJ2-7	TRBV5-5	CASSLAQGDSYEQYF
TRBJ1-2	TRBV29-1	CSVPGQSGGYTF
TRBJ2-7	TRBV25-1	CASSEYREGTYEQYF
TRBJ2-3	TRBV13	CASSSKGQATDTQYF
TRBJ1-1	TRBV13	CASSLVPGQEVFF
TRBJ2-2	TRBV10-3	CAISALSERGNTGELFF
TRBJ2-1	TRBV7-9	CASSLGMGLEQFF
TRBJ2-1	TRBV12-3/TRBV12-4	CASSPGGNGQFF
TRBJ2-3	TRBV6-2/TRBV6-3	CATALSGTAGPDTQYF
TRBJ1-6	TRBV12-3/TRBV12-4	CASSPDRSPLHF
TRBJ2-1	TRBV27	CASRIGQGYASSYNEQFF
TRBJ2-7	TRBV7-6	CASSPRQGREEQYF
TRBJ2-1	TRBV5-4	CASTKGGSNEQFF
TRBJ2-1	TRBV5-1	CASSTGQGISYNEQFF
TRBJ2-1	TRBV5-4	CASSLMGRGVSYNEQFF
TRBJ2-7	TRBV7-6	CASSSSGPGGEQYF
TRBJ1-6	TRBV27	CASGYQGDSPLHF
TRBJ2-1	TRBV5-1	CASSLAWFSGGLTGYNEQFF
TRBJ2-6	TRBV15	CATSRGAVSQSGTGANVLTF
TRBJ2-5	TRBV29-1	CSVGASGGETQYF
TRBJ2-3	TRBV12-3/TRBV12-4	CASSPARGQYF
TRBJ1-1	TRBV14	CASSQESGEAFF
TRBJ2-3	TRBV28	CASSLRTGVRSDTQYF
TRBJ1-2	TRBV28	CASSLGTVRNYGYTF
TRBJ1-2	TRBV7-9	CASSLEGPVNYGYTF
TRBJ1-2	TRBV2	CASRGPGGYTF
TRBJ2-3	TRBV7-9	CASSPPLMVRSPEADTQYF
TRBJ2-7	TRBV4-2	CASSQEVGWLRDEQYF
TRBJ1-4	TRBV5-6	CASSGRQLRLFF